This TCR beta chain was recovered during a study of blood T cell repertoires in COVID-19. The protocol was immunoSEQ multiplex PCR, while the TCRdb copy is restricted to in-frame clones and leaves out a portion. The table shows around 270,000 clones, with 85% to 90% occurring only once. From germline, CDR1 is LNHDA and CDR2 SQIVND (reference sequence). The CDR3 loop spans 15 amino acids. V lost 4 bases and J lost 9, with 19 bases in between. This receptor was identified in an older woman with COVID-19, enrolled during active disease. V gene TRBV19 combines with J gene TRBJ2-1; possibly TRBD2 for D (7 bases). The material sequenced was peripheral blood. Here the CDR3 DNA reads TGTGCCAGTAGTAACAGGGTTGGGAGCGGGATTGAGCAGTTCTTC. Its protein is CASSNRVGSGIEQFF.